The present TCR beta chain was sequenced within a study of blood T cell repertoires in COVID-19. The V end lost 5 bases, the J end lost 4 bases, and 14 bases lay between the germline ends. CDR1 and CDR2 from the germline V gene are MNHNY and SVGAGI (reference sequence). CDR3 length: 14 amino acids. Profiled with immunoSEQ multiplex PCR; TCRdb holds only in-frame clones, not every one. The sample contains about 170,000 clones, 84% of which appear only once. Sequencing was performed on peripheral blood. The sequence was obtained from a woman in her 70s with COVID-19, enrolled during active disease. The chain links TRBV6-6 to TRBJ1-1, with TRBD1 as a possible D gene (5 bases). CDR3 DNA sequence: TGTGCCAGCAGTCCCCAGGGAGGGCCCACTGAAGCTTTCTTT. Translated, it gives CASSPQGGPTEAFF.